This T cell receptor beta chain was sequenced in a study of OX40 agonist ivuxolimab in advanced cancers. Clones were sequenced by immunoSEQ multiplex PCR, and TCRdb holds only the in-frame ones, with some missing. Of roughly 50,000 clones listed, approximately 80% were seen once; the top ten hold approximately 13%. CDR3 length: 15 residues. Germline V lookup: CDR1 SEHNR, CDR2 FQNEAQ (reference sequence). Trimming cost V 5 bases and J 1 base; bases outside gene matches: 7. The TCR was taken from an adult with an advanced solid tumor such as melanoma, head and neck, liver or kidney cancer. The chain uses TRBV7-9 and TRBJ1-2; 7 bases are shared with TRBD1. Sequences were derived from CD4+ or CD8+ T cells sorted from blood, sampled in a trial of the OX40 agonist ivuxolimab. The CDR3 sequence: CASSRGQEDNYGYTF. The CDR3 nucleotides read TGTGCCAGCAGCCGCGGACAGGAAGATAACTATGGCTACACCTTC.